This TCR beta chain was identified during a study of spatial heterogeneity in lung cancer. Across the study: For the average unique TCR and UMI combination, more than eight occurrences appeared in raw reads.

Per the germline V gene, CDR1 is MDHEN and CDR2 is SYDVKM. The CDR3 runs 14 residues. The V end lost 7 bases, the J end lost 3 bases, and 13 bases lay between the germline ends. General observations from the study: Tracking of tumor mutation counts was seen in expanded intratumoral alpha and beta TCR counts.

TCRdb passed the 5' RACE reads through MiXCR, listing each CDR3 protein once. The sample holds about 100,000 distinct CDR3 sequences, nearly 4.5% seen once. This clonotype was observed many times. Antigen specificity is unknown. The time point here: sample taken at primary tumor resection. The donor group consisted of approximately 77 patients who had untreated, early-stage non-small cell lung cancer. From tumor, nontumor lung or frozen PBMC, whole RNA was taken unsorted for sequencing. V gene TRBV28 combines with J gene TRBJ1-5; TRBD1 is a possible D gene (6 bases). This receptor was identified in a male donor with early-stage non-small cell lung cancer. This sample comprised lung tumor tissue, obtained at surgery. CDR3 protein: CASTIGGSNQPQHF. The CDR3 bases are TGTGCCAGCACGATCGGGGGCTCCAATCAGCCCCAGCATTTT. The entire variable domain, with the rest obtained from reference TRBV28 and TRBJ1-5, is as follows: DVKVTQSSRYLVKRTGEKVFLECVQDMDHENMFWYRQDPGLGLRLIYFSYDVKMKEKGDIPEGYSVSREKKERFSLILESASTNQTSMYLCASTIGGSNQPQHFGDGTRLSIL.